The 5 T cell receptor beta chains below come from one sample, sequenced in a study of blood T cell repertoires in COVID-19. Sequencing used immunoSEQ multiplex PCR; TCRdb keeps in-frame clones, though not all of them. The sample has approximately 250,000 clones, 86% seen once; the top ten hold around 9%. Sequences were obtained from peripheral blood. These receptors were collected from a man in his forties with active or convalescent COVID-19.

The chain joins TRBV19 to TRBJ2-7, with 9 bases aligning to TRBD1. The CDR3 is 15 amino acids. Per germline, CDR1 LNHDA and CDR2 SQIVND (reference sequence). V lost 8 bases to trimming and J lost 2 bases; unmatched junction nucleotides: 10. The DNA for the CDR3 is TGTGCCAGTTCGTTGGGGACAGGGACCCCCTACGAGCAGTACTTC. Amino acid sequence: CASSLGTGTPYEQYF.

CDR3 region: CASRNVGRGQSPLHF. CDR3 nucleotides: TGCGCCAGCAGGAACGTAGGCAGGGGACAGTCACCCCTCCACTTT. This chain uses TRBV10-2 with TRBJ1-6; 7 bases are a match to TRBD1. There are 15 residues in the CDR3. Germline CDR1 WSHSY, CDR2 SAAADI. Trimming at V came to 6 bases and at J to 10 bases, leaving 12 bases not matched to a gene.

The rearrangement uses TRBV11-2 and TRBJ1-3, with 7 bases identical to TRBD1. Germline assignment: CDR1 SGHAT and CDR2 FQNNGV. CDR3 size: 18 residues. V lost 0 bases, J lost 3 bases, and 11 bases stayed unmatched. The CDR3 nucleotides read TGTGCCAGCAGCTTAGATCGGCTTGAAGGGGGCTATGGAAACACCATATATTTT. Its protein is CASSLDRLEGGYGNTIYF.

CDR3 DNA: TGTGCCAGCAGTGATATGGAGTCTCCTGGAAACACCATATATTTT. It is translated as CASSDMESPGNTIYF. This sequence joins TRBV25-1 and TRBJ1-3; the D is unclear. This CDR3 has 15 amino acids. Trimming pared 3 bases from V and 2 bases from J, leaving 11 bases between. CDR1 and CDR2 (germline): MGHDK, SYGVNS.

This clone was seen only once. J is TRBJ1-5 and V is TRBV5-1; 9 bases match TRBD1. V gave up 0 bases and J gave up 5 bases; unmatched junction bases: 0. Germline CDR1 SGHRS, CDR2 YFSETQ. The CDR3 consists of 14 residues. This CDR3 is CASSLGQGDQPQHF. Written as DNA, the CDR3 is TGCGCCAGCAGCTTGGGACAGGGGGATCAGCCCCAGCATTTT.